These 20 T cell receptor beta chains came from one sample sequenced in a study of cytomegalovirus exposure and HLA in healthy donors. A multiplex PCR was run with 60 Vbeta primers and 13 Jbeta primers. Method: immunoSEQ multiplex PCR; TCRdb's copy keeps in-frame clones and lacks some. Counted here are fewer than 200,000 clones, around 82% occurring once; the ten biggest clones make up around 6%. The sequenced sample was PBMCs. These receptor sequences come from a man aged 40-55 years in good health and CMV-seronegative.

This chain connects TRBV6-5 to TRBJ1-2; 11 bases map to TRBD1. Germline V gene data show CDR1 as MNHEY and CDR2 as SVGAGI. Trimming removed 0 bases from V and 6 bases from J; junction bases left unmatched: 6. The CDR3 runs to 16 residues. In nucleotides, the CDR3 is TGTGCCAGCAGTTACTCGGGGACAGGGGGTTCGAATGGCTACACCTTC. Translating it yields CASSYSGTGGSNGYTF.

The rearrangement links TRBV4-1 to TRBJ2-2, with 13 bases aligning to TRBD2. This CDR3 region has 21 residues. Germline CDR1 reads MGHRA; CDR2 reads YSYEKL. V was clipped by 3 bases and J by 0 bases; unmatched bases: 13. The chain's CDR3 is CASSHPGLAGRTFANTGELFF. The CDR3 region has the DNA TGCGCCAGCAGCCACCCGGGACTAGCGGGGCGGACCTTCGCGAACACCGGGGAGCTGTTTTTT.

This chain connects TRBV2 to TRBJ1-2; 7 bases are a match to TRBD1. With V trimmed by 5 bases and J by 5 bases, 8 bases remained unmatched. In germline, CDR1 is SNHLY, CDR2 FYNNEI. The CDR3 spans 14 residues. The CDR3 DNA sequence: TGTGCCAGCAGTCTTGCCGGGACAGTTTATGGCTACACCTTC. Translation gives CASSLAGTVYGYTF.

CDR3 in amino acids: CASSLSTRTGGNSPLHF. CDR3 coding DNA: TGTGCCAGCAGTTTATCGACCCGGACAGGGGGAAACTCACCCCTCCACTTT. The chain joins TRBV27 to TRBJ1-6, with 10 bases fitting TRBD1. CDR1 is MNHEY, CDR2 SMNVEV, per germline (reference sequence). CDR3 length equals 17 residues. Losses at the gene ends were 0 bases for V and 10 bases for J; bases not matched to a gene: 9.

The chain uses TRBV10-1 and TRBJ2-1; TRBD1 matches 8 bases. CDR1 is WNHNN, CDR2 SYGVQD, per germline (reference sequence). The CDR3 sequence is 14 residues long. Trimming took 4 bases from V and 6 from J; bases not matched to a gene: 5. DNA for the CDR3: TGCGCCAGCAGTGGGGGCAGGGGGCCCAATGAGCAGTTCTTC. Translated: CASSGGRGPNEQFF.

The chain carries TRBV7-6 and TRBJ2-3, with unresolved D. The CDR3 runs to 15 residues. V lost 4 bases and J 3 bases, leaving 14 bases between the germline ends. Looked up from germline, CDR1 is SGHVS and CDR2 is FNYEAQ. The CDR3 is CASSWAQQPTDTQYF. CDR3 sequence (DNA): TGTGCCAGCAGCTGGGCACAACAACCAACAGATACGCAGTATTTT.

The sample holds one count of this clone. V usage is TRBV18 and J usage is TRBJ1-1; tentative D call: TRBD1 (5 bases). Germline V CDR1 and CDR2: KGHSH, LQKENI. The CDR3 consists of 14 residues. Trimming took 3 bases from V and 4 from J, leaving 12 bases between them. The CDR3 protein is CASSPTDGATEAFF. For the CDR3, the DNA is TGTGCCAGCTCACCGACGGATGGGGCCACTGAAGCTTTCTTT.

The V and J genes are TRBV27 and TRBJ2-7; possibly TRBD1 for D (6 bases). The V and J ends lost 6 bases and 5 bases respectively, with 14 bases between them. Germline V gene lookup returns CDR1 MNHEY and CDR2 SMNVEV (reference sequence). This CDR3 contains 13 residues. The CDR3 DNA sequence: TGTGCCAGCAGGGAACAGGGTAGCAACGAGCAGTACTTC. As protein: CASREQGSNEQYF.

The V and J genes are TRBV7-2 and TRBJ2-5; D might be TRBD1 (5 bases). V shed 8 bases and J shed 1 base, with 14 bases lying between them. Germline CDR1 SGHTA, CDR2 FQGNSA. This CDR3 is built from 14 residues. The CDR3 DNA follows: TGTGCCAGCGATAAGGGGTTTAGCCAAGAGACCCAGTACTTC. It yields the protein CASDKGFSQETQYF.

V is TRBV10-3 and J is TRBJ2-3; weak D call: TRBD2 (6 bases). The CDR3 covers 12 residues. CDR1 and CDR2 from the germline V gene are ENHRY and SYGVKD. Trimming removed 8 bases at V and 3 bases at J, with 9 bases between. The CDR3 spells CAIGGNTDTQYF. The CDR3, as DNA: TGTGCCATCGGGGGGAATACAGATACGCAGTATTTT.

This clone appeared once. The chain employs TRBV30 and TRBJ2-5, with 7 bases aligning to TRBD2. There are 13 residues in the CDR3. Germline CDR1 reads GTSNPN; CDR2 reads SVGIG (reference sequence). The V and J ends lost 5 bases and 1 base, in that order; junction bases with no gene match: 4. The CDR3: CAWGSGGQETQYF. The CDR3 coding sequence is TGTGCCTGGGGGTCGGGGGGCCAAGAGACCCAGTACTTC.

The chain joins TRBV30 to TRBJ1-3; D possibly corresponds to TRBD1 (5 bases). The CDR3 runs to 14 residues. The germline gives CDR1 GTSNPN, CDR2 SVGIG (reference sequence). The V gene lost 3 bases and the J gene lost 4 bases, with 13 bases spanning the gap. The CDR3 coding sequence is TGTGCCTGGAGAACCGGGACTGCCGGAAACACCATATATTTT. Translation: CAWRTGTAGNTIYF.

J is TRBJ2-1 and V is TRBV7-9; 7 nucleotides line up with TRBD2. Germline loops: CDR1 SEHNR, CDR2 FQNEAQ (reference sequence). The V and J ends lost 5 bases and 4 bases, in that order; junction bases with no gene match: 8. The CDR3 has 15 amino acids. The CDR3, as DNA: TGTGCCAGCAGCCTAAGGGCGGGAGTTTACAATGAGCAGTTCTTC. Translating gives CASSLRAGVYNEQFF.

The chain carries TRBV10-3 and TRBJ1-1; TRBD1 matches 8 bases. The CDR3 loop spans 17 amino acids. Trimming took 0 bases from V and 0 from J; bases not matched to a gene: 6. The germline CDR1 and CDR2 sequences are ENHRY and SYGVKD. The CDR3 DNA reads TGTGCCATCAGTGAGTCTTGGGGGACAGGATTGAACACTGAAGCTTTCTTT. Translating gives CAISESWGTGLNTEAFF.

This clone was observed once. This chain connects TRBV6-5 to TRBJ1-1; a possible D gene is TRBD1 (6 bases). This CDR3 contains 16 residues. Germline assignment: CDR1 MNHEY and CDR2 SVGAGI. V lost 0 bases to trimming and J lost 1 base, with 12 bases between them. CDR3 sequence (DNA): TGTGCCAGCAGTTACTCCCGGGGGGCTCAGAACACTGAAGCTTTCTTT. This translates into CASSYSRGAQNTEAFF.

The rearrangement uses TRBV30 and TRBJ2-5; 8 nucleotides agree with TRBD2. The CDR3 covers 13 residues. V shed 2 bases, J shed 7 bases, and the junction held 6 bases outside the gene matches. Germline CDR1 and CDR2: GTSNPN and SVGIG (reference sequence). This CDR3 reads CAWSSLAGGTQYF. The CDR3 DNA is TGTGCCTGGAGTTCCCTGGCGGGGGGGACCCAGTACTTC.

In nucleotides, the CDR3 is TGCAGCGTACGACGACCGGGACAGGGAAGACAAGAGACCCAGTACTTC. Translated: CSVRRPGQGRQETQYF. V and J are TRBV29-1 and TRBJ2-5, with TRBD1 identical over 9 bases. The germline V gene encodes CDR1 SQVTM and CDR2 ANQGSEA. The junction had 13 bases not matched to a gene; V was cut back by 6 bases and J by 2 bases. This CDR3 contains 16 residues.

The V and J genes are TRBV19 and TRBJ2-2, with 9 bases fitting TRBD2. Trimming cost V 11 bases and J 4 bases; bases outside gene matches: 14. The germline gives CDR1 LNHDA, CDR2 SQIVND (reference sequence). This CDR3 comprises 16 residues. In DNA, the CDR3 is TGTGCCTCAAGGTGGCGGGAGGGATCTCCCACCGGGGAGCTGTTTTTT. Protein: CASRWREGSPTGELFF.

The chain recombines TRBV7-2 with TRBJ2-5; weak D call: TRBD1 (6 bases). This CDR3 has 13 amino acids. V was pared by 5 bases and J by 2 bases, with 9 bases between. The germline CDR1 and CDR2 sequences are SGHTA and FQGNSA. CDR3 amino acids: CASSNRGQETQYF. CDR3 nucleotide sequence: TGTGCCAGCAGCAATAGGGGGCAAGAGACCCAGTACTTC.

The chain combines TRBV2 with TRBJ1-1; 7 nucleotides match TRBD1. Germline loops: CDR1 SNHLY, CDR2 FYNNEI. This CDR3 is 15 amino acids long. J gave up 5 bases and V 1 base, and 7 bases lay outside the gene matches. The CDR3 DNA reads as TGTGCCAGCAGTGAAGGTGGGGGACAGTCGACTGAAGCTTTCTTT. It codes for CASSEGGGQSTEAFF.